This T cell receptor (beta chain) originates from a study of resident and recirculating memory T cells in vitiligo. Turning to the study itself: Epidermis came from shave biopsies of lesional and nonlesional sites, plus PBMCs. Study outcomes and limitations: Non-conserved TCRs across sites and patients suggested distinct clones per lesion.

Sequencing was performed with immunoSEQ multiplex PCR; in TCRdb, only in-frame clones are kept and a portion is missing. The table includes 55,000 to 75,000 clones, about 89% detected once. Worth noting for this clone: As yet, its antigen is unknown.

Per germline, CDR1 MNHEY and CDR2 SVGAGI. V lost 4 bases to trimming and J lost 5 bases; unmatched junction nucleotides: 7. The CDR3 runs 15 residues. The V and J genes are TRBV6-5 and TRBJ2-5, with 10 bases identical to TRBD1. This receptor was identified in a male donor with vitiligo. The sequenced sample was blood. The chain's CDR3 is CASSSLTGGEETQYF. In nucleotides, the CDR3 is TGTGCCAGCAGTTCCCTGACAGGGGGCGAGGAGACCCAGTACTTC.